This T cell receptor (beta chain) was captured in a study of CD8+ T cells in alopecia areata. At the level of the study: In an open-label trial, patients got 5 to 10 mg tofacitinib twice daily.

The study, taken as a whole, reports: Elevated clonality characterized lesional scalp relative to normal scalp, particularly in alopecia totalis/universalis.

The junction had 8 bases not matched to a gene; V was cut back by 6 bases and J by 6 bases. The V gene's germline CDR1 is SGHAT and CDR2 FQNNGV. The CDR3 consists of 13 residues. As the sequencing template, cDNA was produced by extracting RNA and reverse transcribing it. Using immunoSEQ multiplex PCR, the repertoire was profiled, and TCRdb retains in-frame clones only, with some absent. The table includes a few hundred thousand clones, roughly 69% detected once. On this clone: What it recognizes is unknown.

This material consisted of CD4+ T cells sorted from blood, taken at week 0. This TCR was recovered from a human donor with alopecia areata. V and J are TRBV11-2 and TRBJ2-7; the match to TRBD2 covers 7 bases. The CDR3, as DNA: TGTGCCAGCAGACCTCTGGGGGGGAGCGAGCAGTACTTC. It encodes CASRPLGGSEQYF.